The sequence of this T cell receptor (beta chain) was determined in a study of T cell responses to AZD1222 COVID-19 vaccine. V shed 5 bases and J shed 8 bases, with 21 bases lying between them. Per the germline V gene, CDR1 is PRHDT and CDR2 is FYEKMQ (reference sequence). CDR3 length: 15 residues. Produced via immunoSEQ multiplex PCR; TCRdb's table is partial and in-frame only. The sample lists 70,000 to 95,000 clones, roughly 90% seen once, with more than 4.5% in the top ten. The sample was peripheral blood, taken on day 0 of MenACWY control vaccination. V and J are TRBV13 and TRBJ1-2, with D possibly being TRBD1 (5 bases). This clonotype was sampled from an adult in good health. CDR3 nucleotide sequence: TGTGCCAGCAGCCCTTATTCTCGACAGCCCGAGGGCTACACCTTC. It encodes CASSPYSRQPEGYTF.